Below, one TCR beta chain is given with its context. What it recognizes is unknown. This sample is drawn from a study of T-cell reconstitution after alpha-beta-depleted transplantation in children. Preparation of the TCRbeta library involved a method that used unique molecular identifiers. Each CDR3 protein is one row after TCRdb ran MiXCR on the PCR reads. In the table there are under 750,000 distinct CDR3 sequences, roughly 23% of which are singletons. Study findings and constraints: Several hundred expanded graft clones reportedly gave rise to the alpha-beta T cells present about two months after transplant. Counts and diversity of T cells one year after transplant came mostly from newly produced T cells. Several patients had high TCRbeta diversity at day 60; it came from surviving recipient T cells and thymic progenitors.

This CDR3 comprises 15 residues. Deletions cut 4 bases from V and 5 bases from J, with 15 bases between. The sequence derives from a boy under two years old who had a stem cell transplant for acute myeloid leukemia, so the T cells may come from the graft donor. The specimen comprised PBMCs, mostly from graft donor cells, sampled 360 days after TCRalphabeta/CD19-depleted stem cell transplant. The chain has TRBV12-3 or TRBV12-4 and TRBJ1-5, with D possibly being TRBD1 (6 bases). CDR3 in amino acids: CASSSRRRGDQPQHF. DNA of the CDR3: TGTGCCAGCAGTTCGCGTCGGAGGGGGGATCAGCCCCAGCATTTT.